Listed here are 2 T cell receptor beta chains from one sample, sequenced in a study of early T cells in non-severe SARS-CoV-2 infection. Via MiXCR, TCRdb re-called the 5' RACE reads, giving one row per CDR3 protein. The sample shows 86,000 or so distinct CDR3 sequences, 11% to 15% of them seen only once. The sequenced material came from whole blood. The receptor set was obtained from an adult who was a healthcare worker with PCR-confirmed SARS-CoV-2 infection or an uninfected control (not recorded which).

The chain links TRBV29-1 to TRBJ2-3; either TRBD1 or TRBD2 may supply D (5 bases each). Germline V lookup: CDR1 SQVTM, CDR2 ANQGSEA. The CDR3 contains 13 residues. The V gene lost 3 bases and the J gene lost 11 bases, with 18 bases spanning the gap. The CDR3 coding sequence is TGCAGCGTTGATTCCACTAGGGGTGGAGGGCAGTATTTT. This codes for CSVDSTRGGGQYF.

This clonotype has ten or more counts. This chain joins TRBV6-5 and TRBJ2-7; possibly TRBD1 for D (6 bases). The CDR3 consists of 14 residues. Trimming removed 7 bases at V and 5 bases at J, with 18 bases between. CDR1 and CDR2 from the germline V gene are MNHEY and SVGAGI. The CDR3 spells CASKLRWTVDEQYF. CDR3 nucleotide sequence: TGTGCCAGCAAGCTAAGGTGGACAGTGGACGAGCAGTACTTC.